Presented here are 5 T cell receptor beta chains from one specimen sequenced in a study of CD8+CD57+ T cells in acquired aplastic anemia. Investigators profiled TCR beta VDJ and CDR3 from genomic DNA template. TCRdb fed the reads into MiXCR, producing one record per CDR3 protein. The sample has tens of thousands of distinct CDR3 sequences; about 78% are singletons. Sequenced material: sorted CD4+, CD8+, or CD8+CD57+ T cells (not recorded which) from PBMCs. The source is a human donor in good health, serving as a control.

V and J are TRBV19 and TRBJ1-1, with no clear D. V was shortened by 3 bases and J by 0 bases, with 5 bases between the two germline ends. Germline V gene data show CDR1 as LNHDA and CDR2 as SQIVND (reference sequence). The CDR3 sequence is 13 residues long. The CDR3 spells CASSIPLNTEAFF. The CDR3 DNA follows: TGTGCCAGTAGTATTCCACTGAACACTGAAGCTTTCTTT. The full variable domain, in which reference TRBV19 and TRBJ1-1 provide the parts outside the CDR3, is DGGITQSPKYLFRKEGQNVTLSCEQNLNHDAMYWYRQDPGQGLRLIYYSQIVNDFQKGDIAEGYSVSREKKESFPLTVTSAQKNPTAFYLCASSIPLNTEAFFGQGTRLTVV.

This clonotype was observed a few times. The chain combines TRBV19 with TRBJ1-1, with D perhaps matching TRBD1 (6 bases). The germline V gene encodes CDR1 LNHDA and CDR2 SQIVND (reference sequence). V was cut by 9 bases and J by 11 bases, with 13 bases left in between. This CDR3 is 10 amino acids long. This CDR3 reads CASSDRGAFF. CDR3 bases: TGTGCCAGCTCGGACAGAGGGGCTTTCTTT.

The chain employs TRBV9 and TRBJ2-3; D is possibly TRBD2 (5 bases). CDR1 and CDR2 from the germline V gene are SGDLS and YYNGEE. The CDR3 runs 14 residues. The germline V and J ends were trimmed by 4 bases and 1 base, with 10 bases remaining between them. Written as DNA, the CDR3 is TGTGCCAGCAGCCCGCAGAGGGGCACAGATACGCAGTATTTT. Amino acids: CASSPQRGTDTQYF.

The V call is TRBV7-6, the J call TRBJ1-5, with 7 bases matching TRBD1. Germline-derived CDR1 and CDR2 are SGHVS and FNYEAQ. The CDR3 totals 14 residues. Trimming removed 5 bases from V and 6 bases from J; junction bases left unmatched: 7. The CDR3, as DNA: TGTGCCAGCAGCCCGACAGGGTATGGTCAGCCCCAGCATTTT. Encoded protein: CASSPTGYGQPQHF.

This clonotype was observed once. The rearrangement joins TRBV29-1 to TRBJ1-2, with D unclear. There are 15 residues in the CDR3. Trimming removed 0 bases from V and 4 bases from J, with 15 bases in between. Germline values: CDR1 SQVTM, CDR2 ANQGSEA. CDR3 coding DNA: TGCAGCGTTGAAGAAGGCGCCACCAGACTCTATGGCTACACCTTC. This sequence encodes CSVEEGATRLYGYTF.